One sample yielded the 8 T cell receptor beta chains listed below, sequenced in a study of CD8 T cells in ankylosing spondylitis. Whole-study findings and limits: Apparently characteristic of ankylosing spondylitis blood was a TCR beta motif (about 8 highly homologous variants).

One entry per CDR3 protein, called by TCRdb with MiXCR from the 5' RACE reads. The sample shows about 440,000 distinct CDR3 sequences, roughly a sixth of them seen only once. No antigen is known for these receptors. Sequenced input: blood, either unsorted or a sorted T cell fraction (not recorded which). These receptors all come from a male donor with ankylosing spondylitis.

A few counts support this clonotype. The V call is TRBV12-3 or TRBV12-4, the J call TRBJ2-3, with D maybe TRBD1 (6 bases). This CDR3 has 14 residues. The V end lost 3 bases, the J end lost 6 bases, and 13 bases lay between the germline ends. For the CDR3, the DNA is TGTGCCAGCAGTTTGGGGGCATGGAGCGATACGCAGTATTTT. Translated, it gives CASSLGAWSDTQYF.

V is TRBV6-5 and J is TRBJ1-1; weak D call: TRBD1 (5 bases). CDR1 MNHEY and CDR2 SVGAGI come from the germline V gene. Between the trimmed V and J ends, which lost 5 bases and 11 bases, there was a span of 15 bases. The CDR3 has 12 amino acids. In DNA, the CDR3 is TGTGCCAGCAGTCGGGTGAGGGGCAAGGCTTTCTTT. Its translation is CASSRVRGKAFF.

This clonotype was seen at least ten times. CDR3 protein: CSVPKGADEQFF. The DNA of the CDR3 is TGCAGCGTCCCTAAGGGGGCGGATGAGCAGTTCTTC. The chain links TRBV29-1 to TRBJ2-1; 7 bases align to TRBD1. This CDR3 is built from 12 residues. The germline V gene has CDR1 SQVTM and CDR2 ANQGSEA. J lost 8 bases, V lost 6 bases, and 7 bases had no gene match.

The J gene is TRBJ1-4, the V gene TRBV7-9, with TRBD1 matching 7 bases. V was clipped by 3 bases and J by 8 bases; unmatched bases: 15. Germline V gene data show CDR1 as SEHNR and CDR2 as FQNEAQ (reference sequence). The CDR3 length is 17 residues. The CDR3 DNA reads as TGTGCCAGCAGCTTTACTTTTTTAGGGGGCGTAGGGGAAAAACTGTTTTTT. Protein product: CASSFTFLGGVGEKLFF.

This clonotype was seen repeatedly, ten times or more. This chain links TRBV3-1 with TRBJ2-1; D is possibly TRBD2 (6 bases). CDR1 and CDR2 from the germline V gene are LGHDT and YNNKEL (reference sequence). Trimming removed 1 base from V and 9 bases from J, with 7 bases in between. This CDR3 has 12 amino acids. The CDR3 protein is CASSQVGGEQFF. Here the CDR3 DNA reads TGTGCCAGCAGCCAAGTGGGGGGTGAGCAGTTCTTC.

The sample holds a few counts of this clonotype. The rearrangement links TRBV5-5 to TRBJ2-7; D could derive from TRBD1 or TRBD2 (5 bases each). V was shortened by 0 bases and J by 1 base, with 11 bases between the two germline ends. Germline V CDR1 and CDR2: SGHKS, YYEKEE (reference sequence). The CDR3 contains 15 residues. The CDR3 loop reads CASSLGSEGSYEQYF. CDR3 DNA: TGTGCCAGCAGCTTGGGCAGTGAGGGGTCCTACGAGCAGTACTTC.

The chain links TRBV20-1 to TRBJ1-4; D not certain. V was clipped by 6 bases and J by 8 bases, with 10 bases between them. Germline CDR1 DFQATT, CDR2 SNEGSKA (reference sequence). The CDR3 contains 11 residues. CDR3 nucleotide sequence: TGCAGTGCCATACATGGCGAAAAACTGTTTTTT. This encodes CSAIHGEKLFF.

The chain recombines TRBV6-2 or TRBV6-3 with TRBJ2-7; tentatively, D is TRBD1 or TRBD2 (5 bases each). Trimming took off 0 bases at V and 7 bases at J, with 13 bases between the two ends. Germline-derived CDR1 and CDR2 are MNHEY and SVGEGT. The CDR3 sequence is 14 residues long. Here the CDR3 DNA reads TGTGCCAGCAGTTACTCGGGGGATTACGGGGAGCAGTACTTC. It yields the protein CASSYSGDYGEQYF.